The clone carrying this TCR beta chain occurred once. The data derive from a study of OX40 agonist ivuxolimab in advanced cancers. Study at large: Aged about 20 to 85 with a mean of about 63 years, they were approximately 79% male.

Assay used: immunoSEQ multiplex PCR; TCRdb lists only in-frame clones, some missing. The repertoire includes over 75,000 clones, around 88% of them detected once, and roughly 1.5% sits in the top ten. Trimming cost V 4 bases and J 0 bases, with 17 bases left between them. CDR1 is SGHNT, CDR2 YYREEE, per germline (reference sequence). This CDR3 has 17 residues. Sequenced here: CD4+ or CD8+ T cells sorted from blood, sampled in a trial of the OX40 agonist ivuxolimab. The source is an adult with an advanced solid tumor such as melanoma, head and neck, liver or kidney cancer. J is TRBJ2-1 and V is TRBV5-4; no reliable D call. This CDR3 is CASSPPRRASSYNEQFF. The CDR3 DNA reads TGTGCCAGCAGCCCCCCCCGTAGGGCCAGCTCCTACAATGAGCAGTTCTTC.